The next 22 T cell receptor beta chains were all read from a single sample in a study of long-term antiretroviral therapy in people with HIV. At the survey level, the v3.0 immunoSEQ assay was run. Using immunoSEQ multiplex PCR, the repertoire was profiled, and TCRdb retains in-frame clones only, with some absent. The sample yields roughly 28,000 clones, 70% to 90% seen once. The specimen was unsorted PBMCs, collected just over 2.6 years after starting antiretroviral therapy. These receptors all come from a man aged 40-50 years with HIV.

The rearrangement links TRBV10-1 to TRBJ1-1; D gene uncertain. Germline-derived CDR1 and CDR2 are WNHNN and SYGVQD (reference sequence). The CDR3 is 12 amino acids. V lost 8 bases, J lost 7 bases, and 14 bases lay in between. CDR3 in DNA: TGCGCCAGCTCCAAGAGACAAGGTGAAGCTTTCTTT. This encodes CASSKRQGEAFF.

This clone showed up just once. This sequence joins TRBV5-4 and TRBJ2-2; D might be TRBD2 (6 bases). The CDR3 has 13 residues. Per germline, CDR1 SGHNT and CDR2 YYREEE (reference sequence). Trimming stripped 3 bases from V and 6 bases from J, with 9 bases between. This CDR3 reads CASSSWGAGELFF. Written as DNA, the CDR3 is TGTGCCAGCAGCTCGTGGGGGGCCGGGGAGCTGTTTTTT.

J is TRBJ2-1 and V is TRBV7-2, with TRBD1 matching over 8 bases. This CDR3 is built from 15 residues. CDR1 is SGHTA, CDR2 FQGNSA, per germline. Trimming cost V 8 bases and J 6 bases; bases outside gene matches: 12. The DNA for the CDR3 is TGTGCCAGCTCAGGAGACAGGGGTAAAGGCAATGAGCAGTTCTTC. Protein product: CASSGDRGKGNEQFF.

This clone was recorded once. V usage is TRBV10-3 and J usage is TRBJ2-6; the match to TRBD1 covers 10 bases. This CDR3 is 16 amino acids long. V lost 4 bases to trimming and J lost 4 bases; unmatched junction nucleotides: 4. Germline assignment: CDR1 ENHRY and CDR2 SYGVKD. Here the CDR3 DNA reads TGTGCCATCAGTGGACAGGGGGCGGGAGGGGCCAACGTCCTGACTTTC. This sequence encodes CAISGQGAGGANVLTF.

This clone was seen once. In DNA form, the CDR3 reads TGTGCCAGCAGTCCAGCACAGGGATCAGAGACCCAGTACTTC. This codes for CASSPAQGSETQYF. The chain recombines TRBV27 with TRBJ2-5; D might be TRBD1 (6 bases). Germline V gene sequence: CDR1 MNHEY, CDR2 SMNVEV (reference sequence). V was trimmed by 5 bases and J by 4 bases, leaving 14 bases between them. The CDR3 is 14 residues long.

The chain is built from TRBV28 and TRBJ2-7; TRBD1 is a possible D gene (6 bases). CDR3 length equals 12 residues. The V end lost 6 bases, the J end lost 5 bases, and 11 bases lay between the germline ends. From germline, CDR1 is MDHEN and CDR2 SYDVKM. CDR3 amino acids: CASSPRGNEQYF. The CDR3 DNA is TGTGCCAGCAGCCCCAGGGGCAACGAGCAGTACTTC.

The chain couples TRBV7-9 to TRBJ2-3; D is uncertain. Trimming took off 1 base at V and 9 bases at J, with 2 bases between the two ends. This CDR3 contains 10 residues. Germline CDR1 reads SEHNR; CDR2 reads FQNEAQ (reference sequence). The CDR3 sequence: CASSLDTQYF. The CDR3 coding sequence is TGTGCCAGCAGCTTAGACACGCAGTATTTT.

The rearrangement joins TRBV4-2 to TRBJ1-1, with TRBD1 identical over 8 bases. Per the germline V gene, CDR1 is LGHNA and CDR2 is YNFKEQ. With 1 base clipped from V and 4 bases from J, the junction kept 5 bases outside the gene matches. The CDR3 totals 15 residues. The CDR3 reads CASSQVTGGRTEAFF. The CDR3 DNA reads TGTGCCAGCAGCCAAGTTACAGGGGGTCGCACTGAAGCTTTCTTT.

The rearrangement uses TRBV5-8 and TRBJ2-5; D is ambiguous. Per the germline V gene, CDR1 is SGHTS and CDR2 is YDEGEE. CDR3 length: 13 amino acids. Trimming left V 1 base short and J 4 bases short, with 8 bases between. The CDR3 DNA follows: TGTGCCAGCAGCTTGACACCGCCAGAGACCCAGTACTTC. This gives the protein CASSLTPPETQYF. Full variable domain (rest looked up from reference TRBV5-8 and TRBJ2-5): EAGVTQSPTHLIKTRGQQATLRCSPISGHTSVYWYQQALGLGLQFLLWYDEGEERNRGNFPPRFSGRQFPNYSSELNVNALELEDSALYLCASSLTPPETQYFGPGTRLLVL.

The J gene is TRBJ2-1, the V gene TRBV6-4, with 7 positions matching TRBD2. CDR3 size: 16 residues. Trimming removed 0 bases from V and 3 bases from J; junction bases left unmatched: 5. The germline CDR1 and CDR2 sequences are MRHNA and SNTAGT. The CDR3 spells CASSDSDSGHYNEQFF. The CDR3 DNA sequence: TGTGCCAGCAGTGACTCTGATAGCGGGCACTACAATGAGCAGTTCTTC.

V and J are TRBV7-9 and TRBJ2-1; no clear D. This CDR3 has 18 amino acids. Deletions cut 4 bases from V and 0 bases from J, with 19 bases between. CDR1 and CDR2 (germline): SEHNR, FQNEAQ (reference sequence). CDR3 loop: CASSSLAPGHSSYNEQFF. The CDR3 DNA is TGTGCCAGCAGCTCTCTGGCCCCGGGCCATAGCTCCTACAATGAGCAGTTCTTC.

This clone was counted a single time. The chain is built from TRBV29-1 and TRBJ2-1, with 7 bases matching TRBD1. Germline CDR1 is SQVTM and CDR2 is ANQGSEA. The V gene end was trimmed by 8 bases and the J gene end by 2 bases; junction bases not matched to a gene: 3. The CDR3 consists of 12 residues. This CDR3 reads CSSGQAYNEQFF. The DNA for the CDR3 is TGCAGCTCCGGACAGGCCTACAATGAGCAGTTCTTC.

CDR3: CASMEAGVAYNEQFF. The CDR3 region has the DNA TGTGCCAGCATGGAAGCGGGAGTGGCATACAATGAGCAGTTCTTC. The J gene is TRBJ2-1, the V gene TRBV7-2; 8 nucleotides line up with TRBD2. CDR1 and CDR2 from the germline V gene are SGHTA and FQGNSA. The CDR3 is 15 residues long. V gave up 7 bases and J gave up 4 bases; unmatched junction bases: 9.

J is TRBJ1-2 and V is TRBV30; the match to TRBD1 covers 8 bases. The trim removed 4 bases at V and 5 bases at J, leaving 3 bases unmatched. This CDR3 spans 12 amino acids. CDR1 is GTSNPN, CDR2 SVGIG, per germline (reference sequence). The CDR3 is CAWTGGGYGYTF. CDR3 nucleotide sequence: TGTGCCTGGACAGGGGGCGGGTATGGCTACACCTTC. Filled out from reference TRBV30 and TRBJ1-2, the complete variable domain reads SQTIHQWPATLVQPVGSPLSLECTVEGTSNPNLYWYRQAAGRGLQLLFYSVGIGQISSEVPQNLSASRPQDRQFILSSKKLLLSDSGFYLCAWTGGGYGYTFGSGTRLTVV.

V usage is TRBV18 and J usage is TRBJ2-1; 7 bases agree with TRBD2. This CDR3 region has 14 residues. Per the germline V gene, CDR1 is KGHSH and CDR2 is LQKENI. V lost 0 bases and J lost 8; bases outside the gene matches: 4. The CDR3 coding sequence is TGTGCCAGCTCACCACCGGCGGGGGACGATGAGCAGTTCTTC. As protein: CASSPPAGDDEQFF.

The chain links TRBV2 to TRBJ1-2; D is possibly TRBD1 (5 bases). Trimming cost V 4 bases and J 8 bases, with 17 bases left between them. The CDR3 has 14 amino acids. Germline V gene data show CDR1 as SNHLY and CDR2 as FYNNEI. CDR3 bases: TGTGCCAGCAGTGCGCCGGGGGAAACATGGGGCTACACCTTC. It codes for CASSAPGETWGYTF. Complete variable domain (other parts from reference TRBV2 and TRBJ1-2): EPEVTQTPSHQVTQMGQEVILRCVPISNHLYFYWYRQILGQKVEFLVSFYNNEISEKSEIFDDQFSVERPDGSNFTLKIRSTKLEDSAMYFCASSAPGETWGYTFGSGTRLTVV.

This chain joins TRBV28 and TRBJ2-3; a possible D gene is TRBD2 (5 bases). The ends were cut back, 5 bases at V and 4 bases at J, with 10 bases in the middle. The CDR3 is 13 residues long. CDR1 is MDHEN, CDR2 SYDVKM, per germline. The CDR3 nucleotides are TGTGCCAGCAGTACCGGGGATTCAGATACGCAGTATTTT. It translates to CASSTGDSDTQYF.

The chain combines TRBV5-1 with TRBJ2-2; 11 nucleotides agree with TRBD1. CDR1 and CDR2 (germline): SGHRS, YFSETQ. The CDR3 consists of 16 residues. V gave up 3 bases and J gave up 6 bases; unmatched junction bases: 7. In DNA form, the CDR3 reads TGCGCCAGCAGCTCCGGACAGGGGGCGACGGCCGGGGAGCTGTTTTTT. Its protein is CASSSGQGATAGELFF.

The rearrangement uses TRBV7-6 and TRBJ1-6; unclear D gene. This CDR3 is built from 12 residues. CDR1 is SGHVS and CDR2 is FNYEAQ in the germline V gene. Deletions cut 6 bases from V and 12 bases from J, with 12 bases between. The chain's CDR3 is CASSSAVGPLHF. For the CDR3, the DNA is TGTGCCAGCAGTAGTGCGGTCGGACCCCTCCACTTT.

There are a few counts of this clone. V is TRBV4-2 and J is TRBJ2-2, with unresolved D. The CDR3 runs 18 residues. Between the trimmed V and J ends, which lost 1 base and 2 bases, there was a span of 17 bases. Per the germline V gene, CDR1 is LGHNA and CDR2 is YNFKEQ. CDR3 nucleotides: TGTGCCAGCAGCCAAGTGGCCAGCCCTTCAAACAACACCGGGGAGCTGTTTTTT. Translated, it gives CASSQVASPSNNTGELFF.

CDR3 amino acids: CASSYSRSVGETQYF. Here the CDR3 DNA reads TGTGCCAGCAGTTACTCCCGAAGTGTCGGAGAGACCCAGTACTTC. This chain joins TRBV6-5 and TRBJ2-5, with D unclear. CDR1 and CDR2 (germline): MNHEY, SVGAGI. The CDR3 totals 15 residues. V was cut by 0 bases and J by 4 bases, with 12 bases left in between.

This chain uses TRBV18 with TRBJ2-7; 12 bases agree with TRBD2. The CDR3 totals 18 residues. V lost 1 base and J lost 0; bases outside the gene matches: 7. Germline CDR1 reads KGHSH; CDR2 reads LQKENI. CDR3 coding DNA: TGTGCCAGCTCACCACAGCCTAGCGGGGGGGGAAGCTCCTACGAGCAGTACTTC. The encoded protein is CASSPQPSGGGSSYEQYF.